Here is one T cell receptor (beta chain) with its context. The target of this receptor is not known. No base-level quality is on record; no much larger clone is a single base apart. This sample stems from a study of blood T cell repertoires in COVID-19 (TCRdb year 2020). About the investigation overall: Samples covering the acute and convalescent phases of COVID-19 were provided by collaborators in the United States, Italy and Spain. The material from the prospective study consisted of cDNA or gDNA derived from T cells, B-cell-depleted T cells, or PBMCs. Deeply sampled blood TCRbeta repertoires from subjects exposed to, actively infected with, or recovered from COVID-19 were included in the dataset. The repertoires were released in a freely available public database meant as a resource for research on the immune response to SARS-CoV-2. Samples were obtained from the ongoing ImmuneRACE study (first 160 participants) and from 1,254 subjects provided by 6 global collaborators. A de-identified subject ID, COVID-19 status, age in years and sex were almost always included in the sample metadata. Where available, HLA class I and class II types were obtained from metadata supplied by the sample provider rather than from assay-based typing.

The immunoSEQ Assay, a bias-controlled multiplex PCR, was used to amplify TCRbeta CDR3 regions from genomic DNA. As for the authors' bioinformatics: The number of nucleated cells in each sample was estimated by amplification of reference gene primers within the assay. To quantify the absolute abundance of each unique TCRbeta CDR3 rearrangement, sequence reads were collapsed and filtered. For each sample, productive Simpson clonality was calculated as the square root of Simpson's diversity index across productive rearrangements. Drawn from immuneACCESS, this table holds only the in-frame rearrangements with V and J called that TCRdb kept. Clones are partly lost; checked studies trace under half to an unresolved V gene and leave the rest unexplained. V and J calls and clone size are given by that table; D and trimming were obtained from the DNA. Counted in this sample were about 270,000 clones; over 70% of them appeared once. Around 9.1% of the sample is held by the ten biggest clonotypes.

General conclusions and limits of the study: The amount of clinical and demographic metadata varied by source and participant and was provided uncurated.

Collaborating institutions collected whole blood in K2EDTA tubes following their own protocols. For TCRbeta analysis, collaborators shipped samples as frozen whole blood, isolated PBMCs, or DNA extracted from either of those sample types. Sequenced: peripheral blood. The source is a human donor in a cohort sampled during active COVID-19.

The encoded CDR3 is CASSLKETSPAEQFF. The DNA is as follows: TGTGCCAGCAGCTTAAAGGAGACCTCTCCGGCGGAGCAGTTCTTC. The chain links TRBV7-8 with TRBJ2-1, with the D gene not confidently named. CDR1 and CDR2 were assigned from the germline V gene as SGHVS and FQNEAQ. V loses 2 bases, J loses 10 bases, and the germline ends lie 18 bases apart. Counted from cysteine to phenylalanine, this CDR3 has 15 amino acids. Only the CDR3 portion is preserved as DNA: 45 bases, with reading frame beginning at the first base.